This TCR beta chain was documented in a study of cytomegalovirus exposure and HLA in healthy donors. Germline CDR1 and CDR2: SGHAT and FQNNGV. There are 15 residues in the CDR3. V was cut by 1 base and J by 1 base, with 11 bases left in between. The PCR was carried out with 60 Vbeta primers and 13 Jbeta primers. Original data processing: Around 12 million of around 85 million unique TCR beta chains were shared, per a later count. This table comes from immunoSEQ multiplex PCR, and its TCRdb copy is limited to in-frame clones, with some not included. V and J calls and clone size are those listed in that table; D and trimming were worked out from the DNA. The table has roughly 140,000 clones, roughly 79% seen once. This cohort consisted of healthy bone marrow donors. As regards this clone: Antigen unknown.

Whole-study findings and limits: Beyond CMV serostatus, there was no information to go on about immune exposure.

The sequenced material came from PBMCs. The sequence derives from a male donor in good health and CMV-seronegative. The gene calls are TRBV11-2 and TRBJ2-7; D is possibly TRBD2 (5 bases). This CDR3 is CASSLGASYSYEQYF. For the CDR3, the DNA is TGTGCCAGCAGCTTAGGGGCTAGCTATTCCTACGAGCAGTACTTC.